This entry lists 8 T cell receptor beta chains sequenced from one sample in a study of shared clonotypes between healthy human individuals (dated by TCRdb to 2019 to 2021). The library was produced with the immunoSEQ multiplex PCR assay. The clones in this table, taken by TCRdb from immuneACCESS, are in-frame only. Not every clone is retained; where verified, under half of the shortfall comes from an unresolved V gene, and the cause of the rest is unknown. This sample has some 2,400,000 clones in its table, and approximately 94% of those were observed once. 0.1% to 0.15% of the sample is held by the ten biggest clonotypes. Input material: naive CD4+ T cells sorted from blood. The cell subset or site label here, explained by the study, means: CD45RA+ positively selected. The receptor set was obtained from a man between 18 and 29 years old in good health.

The rearrangement links TRBV7-8 to TRBJ1-5; D might be TRBD1 (5 bases). V was clipped by 4 bases and J by 2 bases, with 15 bases between them. The CDR3 totals 16 residues. Germline V gives CDR1 SGHVS, CDR2 FQNEAQ. In nucleotides, the CDR3 is TGTGCCAGCAGCTCCGGCAGGGTTGTTGGCAATCAGCCCCAGCATTTT. Amino acids: CASSSGRVVGNQPQHF.

The CDR3 protein is CASSLLSGGSLNQPQHF. The CDR3 DNA reads as TGTGCCAGCAGCTTACTCTCAGGGGGCTCGTTAAATCAGCCCCAGCATTTT. The chain is built from TRBV7-2 and TRBJ1-5; TRBD1 aligns across 8 bases. This CDR3 is 17 amino acids long. Trimming at V came to 2 bases and at J to 4 bases, leaving 10 bases not matched to a gene. CDR1 SGHTA and CDR2 FQGNSA come from the germline V gene.

The rearrangement uses TRBV10-1 and TRBJ1-1; the match to TRBD1 covers 8 bases. The CDR3 has 14 residues. The junction had 1 base not matched to a gene; V was cut back by 3 bases and J by 1 base. The germline gives CDR1 WNHNN, CDR2 SYGVQD (reference sequence). The CDR3 coding sequence is TGCGCCAGCAGTGACCAGGGGGCGAACACTGAAGCTTTCTTT. Protein sequence: CASSDQGANTEAFF.

This chain connects TRBV19 to TRBJ2-7, with 7 positions matching TRBD1. After removal of 4 bases from V and 2 bases from J, the junction contained 8 bases not matched to a gene. From germline, CDR1 is LNHDA and CDR2 SQIVND (reference sequence). The CDR3 sequence is 15 residues long. The chain's CDR3 is CASSKKGAETYEQYF. The CDR3 DNA reads TGTGCCAGTAGTAAGAAGGGGGCCGAAACCTACGAGCAGTACTTC.

The J gene is TRBJ2-3, the V gene TRBV2, with 8 bases aligning to TRBD1. V dropped 7 bases and J dropped 0; count of bases not matched to a gene: 3. CDR1 and CDR2 from the germline V gene are SNHLY and FYNNEI. The CDR3 length is 14 residues. In nucleotides, the CDR3 is TGTGCCAGCACGGGGGACAGGAGCACAGATACGCAGTATTTT. Protein: CASTGDRSTDTQYF.

V is TRBV10-3 and J is TRBJ2-1; 8 nucleotides line up with TRBD2. The CDR3 contains 14 residues. The germline V gene has CDR1 ENHRY and CDR2 SYGVKD. V trimming: 8 bases; J trimming: 6 bases; junction bases outside the gene matches: 9. The CDR3 bases are TGTGCCATCTGTCCTAGCGGGCCAATCAATGAGCAGTTCTTC. Translation: CAICPSGPINEQFF.

In regard to this clone: Different DNA sequences within this sample yield the same CDR3. The rearrangement joins TRBV28 to TRBJ1-2; a weak D match, TRBD1 (6 bases). Trimming pared 6 bases from V and 4 bases from J, leaving 9 bases between. Per germline, CDR1 MDHEN and CDR2 SYDVKM. The CDR3 is 12 amino acids. The CDR3 loop reads CASSPGVYGYTF. The CDR3 DNA reads TGTGCCAGCAGCCCAGGGGTCTATGGCTACACCTTC.

The genes are TRBV7-3 and TRBJ2-3, with a weak D call TRBD2 (5 bases). Germline V gives CDR1 SGHTA, CDR2 FQGTGA. Between the trimmed V and J ends, which lost 5 bases and 2 bases, there was a span of 11 bases. The length of the CDR3 is 14 residues. The DNA of the CDR3 is TGTGCCAGCAGCCCCGACGGGAACACAGATACGCAGTATTTT. Protein product: CASSPDGNTDTQYF.